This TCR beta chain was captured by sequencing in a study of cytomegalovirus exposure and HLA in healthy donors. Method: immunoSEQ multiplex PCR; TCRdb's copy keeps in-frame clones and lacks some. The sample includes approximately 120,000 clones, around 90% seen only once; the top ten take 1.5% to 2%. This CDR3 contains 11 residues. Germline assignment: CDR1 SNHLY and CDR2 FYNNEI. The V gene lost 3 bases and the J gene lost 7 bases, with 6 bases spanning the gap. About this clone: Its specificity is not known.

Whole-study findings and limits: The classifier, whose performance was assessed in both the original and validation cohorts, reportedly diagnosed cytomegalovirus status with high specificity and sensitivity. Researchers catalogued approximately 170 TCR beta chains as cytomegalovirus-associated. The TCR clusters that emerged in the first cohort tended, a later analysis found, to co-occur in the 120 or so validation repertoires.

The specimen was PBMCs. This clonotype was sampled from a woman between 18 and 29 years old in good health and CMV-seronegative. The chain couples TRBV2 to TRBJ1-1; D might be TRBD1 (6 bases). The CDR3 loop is CASSEDSEAFF. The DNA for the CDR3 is TGTGCCAGCAGTGAGGACAGTGAAGCTTTCTTT.